This T cell receptor (beta chain) was captured by sequencing in a study of OX40 agonist ivuxolimab in advanced cancers. The assay was immunoSEQ multiplex PCR, and TCRdb's table has in-frame clones only and misses some. The sample has 49,000 or so clones; around 90% are singletons. The clonotype was recovered from an adult with an advanced solid tumor such as melanoma, head and neck, liver or kidney cancer. Specimen: CD4+ or CD8+ T cells sorted from blood, collected in a trial of the OX40 agonist ivuxolimab.

The CDR3 here is CASCSWAGGTDTQYF. DNA for the CDR3: TGTGCCAGCTGTAGTTGGGCAGGGGGCACAGATACGCAGTATTTT. V and J are TRBV28 and TRBJ2-3; D may be TRBD1 (6 bases). The CDR3 extends over 15 amino acids. Germline CDR1 MDHEN, CDR2 SYDVKM. Between the trimmed V and J ends, which lost 8 bases and 1 base, there was a span of 16 bases. The full variable domain, with the rest looked up from reference TRBV28 and TRBJ2-3, is DVKVTQSSRYLVKRTGEKVFLECVQDMDHENMFWYRQDPGLGLRLIYFSYDVKMKEKGDIPEGYSVSREKKERFSLILESASTNQTSMYLCASCSWAGGTDTQYFGPGTRLTVL.